This record looks at one T cell receptor beta chain sequence and its context. Its antigen is not identified. The record originates from a study of monozygotic twins with inflammatory bowel disease. Study findings and constraints: Different T cell subtypes could not be distinguished.

The CDR3 is 17 amino acids. Germline V gives CDR1 LGHNA, CDR2 YSLEER. Every sample had its cDNA made across eight separate reactions. A template switching step added UMIs, each with a 6-nucleotide sample barcode. Reprocessing the 5' RACE reads, TCRdb reports a single entry for every CDR3 protein and omits DNA. Here the sample table reports just over 300,000 distinct CDR3 sequences. The clonotype comes from a human donor with ulcerative colitis or Crohn's disease, or a healthy co-twin of an affected twin (not recorded which). The sequenced sample consisted of blood. J is TRBJ2-2 and V is TRBV4-3; TCRdb gives TRBD2 as the D gene, but with no DNA this cannot be confirmed. CDR3 protein: CASSQDPVGENTGELFF.